This T cell receptor beta chain was recorded in a study of cytomegalovirus exposure and HLA in healthy donors. This CDR3 contains 12 residues. The germline V gene has CDR1 SGHNT and CDR2 YYREEE (reference sequence). V was cut by 4 bases and J by 5 bases, with 10 bases left in between. Vbeta (60) and Jbeta (13) primers were used in the PCR. Data came from immunoSEQ multiplex PCR; TCRdb stores just in-frame clones and leaves some out. The sample yields 150,000 to 200,000 clones, approximately 77% seen once. The V call is TRBV5-4, the J call TRBJ2-7; weak D call: TRBD2 (5 bases). Sequences were obtained from PBMCs. The clonotype was recovered from a male donor in good health and CMV-seropositive. CDR3 nucleotides: TGTGCCAGCAGCAGAGGGCAGAACGAGCAGTACTTC. Amino acids: CASSRGQNEQYF. The whole variable domain, remainder taken from reference TRBV5-4 and TRBJ2-7, is ETGVTQSPTHLIKTRGQQVTLRCSSQSGHNTVSWYQQALGQGPQFIFQYYREEENGRGNFPPRFSGLQFPNYSSELNVNALELDDSALYLCASSRGQNEQYFGPGTRLTVT.